This TCR beta chain was observed in a study of beta chain features in type 1 diabetes. Study-wide results and caveats: Moderate yet significant TCRB CDR3 shortening was seen in Type 1 diabetes patients in all four CD4+ subsets. PCR may have favored shorter templates equally in patients and controls.

V dropped 0 bases and J dropped 2 bases, with 8 bases sitting between them. This CDR3 is built from 15 residues. Germline loops: CDR1 SGHNT, CDR2 YYREEE (reference sequence). The investigators reverse transcribed all of the isolated RNA, so they sequenced expressed TCRB transcripts. Only in-frame clones appear in the TCRdb table, and some are missing; sequencing was by immunoSEQ multiplex PCR. The table lists around 500,000 clones, 11% of them singletons. Stem cell-like memory, regulatory, central memory and naive CD4+ cells were sorted via CD45RO/CCR7/CD25/CD127/CD95/CD27. A note on this clone: As yet, its antigen is unknown.

The J gene is TRBJ2-2, the V gene TRBV5-4, with D possibly matching TRBD1 (5 bases). Sequencing was done on a sample of naive CD4+ T cells from blood. This receptor was taken from a woman between 18 and 29 years old in good health. This chain's CDR3 is CASSLDQGNTGELFF. Written as DNA, the CDR3 is TGTGCCAGCAGCTTGGATCAGGGAAACACCGGGGAGCTGTTTTTT.